This entry describes one T cell receptor (beta chain). What it binds is unknown. This specimen comes from a study of cytomegalovirus exposure and HLA in healthy donors. Trimming pared 5 bases from V and 1 base from J, leaving 8 bases between. The CDR3 is 13 amino acids. Germline values: CDR1 SGHNT, CDR2 YENEEA. Primers for the PCR totalled 60 Vbeta and 13 Jbeta. Study processing details: Some 11 million of the approximately 80 million unique TCR beta chains counted in a later analysis were shared. The repertoire was sequenced with immunoSEQ multiplex PCR; TCRdb's copy has only in-frame clones and lacks some. For V, J and clone size, that table is used; D and trimming come from the DNA. Altogether roughly 100,000 clones are present, roughly 72% being singletons, with the ten largest covering 5% to 6%. Study-level results: Later analysis demonstrated an association between a missense DCLRE1C variant and TCR beta V- and J-gene trimming. The CMV antigen specificity of a few CMV-associated chains was confirmed through in vitro analysis. Reported performance of the classifier showed diagnosis of cytomegalovirus status with high specificity and sensitivity.

Sequenced input: PBMCs. This TCR was recovered from a woman under 30 in good health and CMV-seropositive. The gene calls are TRBV11-3 and TRBJ1-1; D remains ambiguous. This CDR3 is CASSTNRNTEAFF. The CDR3 DNA reads as TGTGCCAGCAGCACCAACAGGAACACTGAAGCTTTCTTT.